This T cell receptor (beta chain) comes out of a study of blood T cell repertoires in COVID-19 (dated by TCRdb to the early 2020s). Background on the whole study: Samples covering the acute and convalescent phases of COVID-19 were provided by collaborators in the United States, Italy and Spain. A freely available public database, intended as a resource for researchers studying the immune response to SARS-CoV-2, is where the repertoires were released. The sample metadata nearly always contained a de-identified subject ID, COVID-19 status, age in years and sex. Deeply sampled blood TCRbeta repertoires from subjects exposed to, actively infected with, or recovered from COVID-19 were included in the dataset. The material from the prospective study consisted of cDNA or gDNA derived from T cells, B-cell-depleted T cells, or PBMCs. HLA class I and class II types, where available, came from metadata supplied by the sample provider rather than from assay-based typing. The samples were drawn from the first 160 participants of the ongoing ImmuneRACE study and from 1,254 subjects provided by 6 global collaborators. Results the study describes overall, beyond this receptor: The quantity of clinical and demographic metadata differed by source and by participant and was supplied without curation.

A remark on this clone: The clone's antigen remains unknown. The input lacks base qualities; no much larger clone sits a single base away.

The germline V gene provides CDR1 SGHRS and CDR2 YFSETQ. The CDR3 contains 13 residues, cysteine and phenylalanine counted. Only the CDR3 region is kept as DNA, spanning 39 bases read in frame from base 1. V loses 1 base at its end and J loses 6 bases; junction bases beyond the gene matches: 2. Whole blood was collected in K2EDTA tubes by collaborating institutions according to the institutions' own protocols. For TCRbeta analysis, collaborator samples were shipped as frozen whole blood, as isolated PBMCs, or as DNA extracted from either sample type. TCRbeta CDR3 regions were amplified from genomic DNA by means of the immunoSEQ Assay, a bias-controlled multiplex PCR. Turning to the authors' computational methods: The number of nucleated cells in each sample was estimated by amplification of reference gene primers within the assay. To quantify the absolute abundance of each unique TCRbeta CDR3 rearrangement, sequence reads were collapsed and filtered. For each sample, productive Simpson clonality was calculated as the square root of Simpson's diversity index over productive rearrangements. This immuneACCESS table, as held by TCRdb, lists in-frame sequences with V and J called but not all clones. Of the missing ones, under half trace to an unresolved V gene in checked studies; the others have no known cause. From that table come the V and J calls and clone size; the DNA was used to work out D and trimming. This sample is represented by about 410,000 clones; just over 85% of them were singletons. The top ten constitute almost 1.5% of the sample.

Material: peripheral blood. The origin of this receptor is a woman between 25 and 40 years old with active or convalescent COVID-19. The chain joins TRBV5-1 to TRBJ1-2, with 8 middle bases fitting TRBD1. CDR3 sequence: CASSLMGQDGYTF. The nucleotides are TGCGCCAGCAGCTTGATGGGACAGGATGGCTACACCTTC.